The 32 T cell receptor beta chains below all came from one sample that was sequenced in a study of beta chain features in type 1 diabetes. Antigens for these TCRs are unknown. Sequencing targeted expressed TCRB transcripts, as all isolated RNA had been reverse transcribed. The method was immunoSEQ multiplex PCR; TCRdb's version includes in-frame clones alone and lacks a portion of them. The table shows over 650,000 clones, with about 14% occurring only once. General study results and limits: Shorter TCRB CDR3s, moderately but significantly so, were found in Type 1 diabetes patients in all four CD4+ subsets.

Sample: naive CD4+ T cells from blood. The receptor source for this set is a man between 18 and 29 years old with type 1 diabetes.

The CDR3 loop reads CASSAGLAGASYNEQFF. The CDR3 DNA reads TGTGCCAGCAGCGCCGGACTAGCGGGGGCCTCCTACAATGAGCAGTTCTTC. The gene calls are TRBV7-9 and TRBJ2-1; 13 bases are shared with TRBD2. Per germline, CDR1 SEHNR and CDR2 FQNEAQ (reference sequence). This CDR3 has 17 residues. V trimming: 5 bases; J trimming: 0 bases; junction bases outside the gene matches: 4.

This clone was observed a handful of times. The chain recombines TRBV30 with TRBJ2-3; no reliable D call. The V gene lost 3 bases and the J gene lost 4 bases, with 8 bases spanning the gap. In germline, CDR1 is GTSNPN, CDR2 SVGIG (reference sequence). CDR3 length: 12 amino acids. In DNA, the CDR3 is TGTGCCTGGAGCCTAACCGCAGATACGCAGTATTTT. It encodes CAWSLTADTQYF.

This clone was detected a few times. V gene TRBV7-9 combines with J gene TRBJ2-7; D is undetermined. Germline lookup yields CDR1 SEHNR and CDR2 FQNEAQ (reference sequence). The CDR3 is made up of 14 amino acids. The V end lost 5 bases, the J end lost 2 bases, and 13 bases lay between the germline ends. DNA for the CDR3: TGTGCCAGCAGCCGACCTGGCGGAACCTACGAGCAGTACTTC. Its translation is CASSRPGGTYEQYF.

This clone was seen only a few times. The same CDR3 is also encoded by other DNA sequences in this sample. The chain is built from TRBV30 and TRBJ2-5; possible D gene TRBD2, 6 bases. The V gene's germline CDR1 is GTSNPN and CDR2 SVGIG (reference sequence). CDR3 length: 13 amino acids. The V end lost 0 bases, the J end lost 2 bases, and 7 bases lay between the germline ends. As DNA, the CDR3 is TGTGCCTGGAGTGTGGGGGGTCAAGAGACCCAGTACTTC. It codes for CAWSVGGQETQYF.

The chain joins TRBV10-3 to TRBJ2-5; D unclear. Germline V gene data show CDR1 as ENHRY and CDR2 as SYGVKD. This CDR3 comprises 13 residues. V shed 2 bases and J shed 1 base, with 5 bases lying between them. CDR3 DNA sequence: TGTGCCATCAGTGAGCTAGTCCAAGAGACCCAGTACTTC. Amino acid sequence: CAISELVQETQYF.

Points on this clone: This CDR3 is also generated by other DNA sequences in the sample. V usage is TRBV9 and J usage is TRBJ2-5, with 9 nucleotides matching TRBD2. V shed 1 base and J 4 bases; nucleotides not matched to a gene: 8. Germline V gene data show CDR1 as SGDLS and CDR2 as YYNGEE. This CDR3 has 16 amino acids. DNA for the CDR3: TGTGCCAGCAGCGTACGACCAGCGGGAGGACGAGAGACCCAGTACTTC. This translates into CASSVRPAGGRETQYF. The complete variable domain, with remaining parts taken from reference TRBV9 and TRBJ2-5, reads DSGVTQTPKHLITATGQRVTLRCSPRSGDLSVYWYQQSLDQGLQFLIQYYNGEERAKGNILERFSAQQFPDLHSELNLSSLELGDSALYFCASSVRPAGGRETQYFGPGTRLLVL.

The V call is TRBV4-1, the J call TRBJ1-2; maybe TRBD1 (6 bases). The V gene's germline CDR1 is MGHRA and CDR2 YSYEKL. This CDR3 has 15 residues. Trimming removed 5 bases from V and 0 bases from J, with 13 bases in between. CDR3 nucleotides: TGCGCCAGCAGCTCCTCAGGGGCCTCTAACTATGGCTACACCTTC. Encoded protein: CASSSSGASNYGYTF.

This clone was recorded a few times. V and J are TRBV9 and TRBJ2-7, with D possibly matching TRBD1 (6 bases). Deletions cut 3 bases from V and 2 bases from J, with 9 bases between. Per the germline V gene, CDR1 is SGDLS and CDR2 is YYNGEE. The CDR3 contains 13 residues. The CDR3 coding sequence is TGTGCCAGCAGCGGGACAGAGACCTACGAGCAGTACTTC. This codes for CASSGTETYEQYF.

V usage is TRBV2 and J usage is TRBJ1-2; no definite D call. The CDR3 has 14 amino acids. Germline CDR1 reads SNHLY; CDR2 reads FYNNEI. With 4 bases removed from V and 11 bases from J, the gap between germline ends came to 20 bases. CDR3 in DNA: TGTGCCAGCAGTGCTTCGGCGAAGTCAAAGGAATACACCTTC. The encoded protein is CASSASAKSKEYTF. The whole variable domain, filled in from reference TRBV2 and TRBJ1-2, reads EPEVTQTPSHQVTQMGQEVILRCVPISNHLYFYWYRQILGQKVEFLVSFYNNEISEKSEIFDDQFSVERPDGSNFTLKIRSTKLEDSAMYFCASSASAKSKEYTFGSGTRLTVV.

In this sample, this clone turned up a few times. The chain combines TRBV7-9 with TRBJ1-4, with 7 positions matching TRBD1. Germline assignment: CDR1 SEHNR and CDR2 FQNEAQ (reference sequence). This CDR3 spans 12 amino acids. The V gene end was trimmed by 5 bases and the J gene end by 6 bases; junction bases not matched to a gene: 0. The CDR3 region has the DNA TGTGCCAGCAGCACAGGGGATGAAAAACTGTTTTTT. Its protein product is CASSTGDEKLFF.

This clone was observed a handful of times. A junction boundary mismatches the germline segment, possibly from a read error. This CDR3 reads CASSVATKDRGPPNF. DNA for the CDR3: TGTGCCAGCAGCGTAGCTACGAAGGACAGGGGCCCTCCCAACTTC. This sequence joins TRBV9 and TRBJ2-7; TRBD1 matches at 9 bases. The CDR3 has 15 amino acids. Germline CDR1 reads SGDLS; CDR2 reads YYNGEE.

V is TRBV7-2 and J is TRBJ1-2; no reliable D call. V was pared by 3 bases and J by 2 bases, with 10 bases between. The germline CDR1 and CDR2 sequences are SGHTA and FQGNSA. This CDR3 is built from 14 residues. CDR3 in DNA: TGTGCCAGCAGCTTTGGGGAAGGAAACTATGGCTACACCTTC. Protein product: CASSFGEGNYGYTF.

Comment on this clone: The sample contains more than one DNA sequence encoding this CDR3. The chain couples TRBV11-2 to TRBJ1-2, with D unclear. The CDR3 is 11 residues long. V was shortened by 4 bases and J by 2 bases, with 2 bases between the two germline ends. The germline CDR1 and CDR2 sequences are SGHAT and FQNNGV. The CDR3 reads CASSSNYGYTF. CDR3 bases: TGTGCCAGCAGCTCGAACTATGGCTACACCTTC.

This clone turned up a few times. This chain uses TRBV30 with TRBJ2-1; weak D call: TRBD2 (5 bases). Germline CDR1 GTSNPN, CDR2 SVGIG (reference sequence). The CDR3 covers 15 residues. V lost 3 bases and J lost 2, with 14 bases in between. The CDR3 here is CAWREPGSTYNEQFF. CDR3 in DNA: TGTGCCTGGAGAGAGCCGGGGTCAACCTACAATGAGCAGTTCTTC.

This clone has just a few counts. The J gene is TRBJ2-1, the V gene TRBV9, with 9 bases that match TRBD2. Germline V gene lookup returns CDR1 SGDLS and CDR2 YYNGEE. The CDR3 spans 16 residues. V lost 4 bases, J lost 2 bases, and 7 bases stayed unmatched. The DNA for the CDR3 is TGTGCCAGCAGCACAAGAGTAGCGGGAGCCTACAATGAGCAGTTCTTC. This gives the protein CASSTRVAGAYNEQFF.

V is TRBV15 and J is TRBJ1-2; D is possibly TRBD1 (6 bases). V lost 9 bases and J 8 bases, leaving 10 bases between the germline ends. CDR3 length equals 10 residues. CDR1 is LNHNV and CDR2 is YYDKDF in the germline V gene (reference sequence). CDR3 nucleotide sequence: TGTGCCACGGGGGCAGGCGGCTACACCTTC. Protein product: CATGAGGYTF.

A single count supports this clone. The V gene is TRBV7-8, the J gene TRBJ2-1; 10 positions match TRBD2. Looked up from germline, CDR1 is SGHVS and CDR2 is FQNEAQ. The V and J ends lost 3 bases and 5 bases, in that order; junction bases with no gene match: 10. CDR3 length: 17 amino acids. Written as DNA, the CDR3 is TGTGCCAGCAGCTTCTCCCGATTACTAGCGGGGAACAATGAGCAGTTCTTC. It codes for CASSFSRLLAGNNEQFF.

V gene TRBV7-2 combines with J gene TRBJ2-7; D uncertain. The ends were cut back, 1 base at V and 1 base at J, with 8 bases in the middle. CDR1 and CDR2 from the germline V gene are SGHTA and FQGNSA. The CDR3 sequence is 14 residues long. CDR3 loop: CASSLGAVSYEQYF. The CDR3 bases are TGTGCCAGCAGCTTAGGCGCAGTATCCTACGAGCAGTACTTC.

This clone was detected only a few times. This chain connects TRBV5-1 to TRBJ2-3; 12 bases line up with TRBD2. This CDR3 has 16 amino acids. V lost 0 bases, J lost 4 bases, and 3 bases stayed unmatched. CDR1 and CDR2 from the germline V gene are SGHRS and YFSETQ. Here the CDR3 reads CASSLVLAGGSDTQYF. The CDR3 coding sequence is TGCGCCAGCAGCTTGGTTCTAGCGGGAGGGTCAGATACGCAGTATTTT.

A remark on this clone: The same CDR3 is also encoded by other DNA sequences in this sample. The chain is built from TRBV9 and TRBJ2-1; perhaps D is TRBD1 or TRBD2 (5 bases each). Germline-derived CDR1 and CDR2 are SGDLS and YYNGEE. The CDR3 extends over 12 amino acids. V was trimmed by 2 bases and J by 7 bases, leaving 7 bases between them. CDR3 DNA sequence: TGTGCCAGCAGCGTCGAGGGGAATGAGCAGTTCTTC. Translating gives CASSVEGNEQFF.

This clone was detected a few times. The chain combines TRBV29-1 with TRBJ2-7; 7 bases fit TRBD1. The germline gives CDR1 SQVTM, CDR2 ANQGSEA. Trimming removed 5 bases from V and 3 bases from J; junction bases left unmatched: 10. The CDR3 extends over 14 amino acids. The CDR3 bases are TGCAGCGTTCTCCCCGGGACAGCAAACTACGAGCAGTACTTC. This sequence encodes CSVLPGTANYEQYF.

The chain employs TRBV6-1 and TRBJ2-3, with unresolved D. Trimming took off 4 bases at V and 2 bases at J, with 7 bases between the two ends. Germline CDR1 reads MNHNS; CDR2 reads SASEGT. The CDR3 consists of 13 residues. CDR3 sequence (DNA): TGTGCCAGCAGTGGGCAGCCCACAGATACGCAGTATTTT. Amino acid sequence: CASSGQPTDTQYF.

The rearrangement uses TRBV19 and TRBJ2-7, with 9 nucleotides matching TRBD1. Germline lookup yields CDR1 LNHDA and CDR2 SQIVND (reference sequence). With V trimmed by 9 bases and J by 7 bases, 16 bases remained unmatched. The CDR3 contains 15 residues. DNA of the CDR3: TGTGCCAGCCGTGAAAGTCCGGGACAGGGATCAGAGCAGTACTTC. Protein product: CASRESPGQGSEQYF.

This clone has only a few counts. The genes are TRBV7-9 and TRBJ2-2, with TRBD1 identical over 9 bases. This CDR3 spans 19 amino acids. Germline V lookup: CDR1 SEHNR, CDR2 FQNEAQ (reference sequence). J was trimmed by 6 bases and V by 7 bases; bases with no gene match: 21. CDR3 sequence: CASTKQGQGIKSLAGELFF. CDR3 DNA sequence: TGTGCCAGCACCAAACAAGGACAGGGGATAAAGTCGTTGGCCGGGGAGCTGTTTTTT.

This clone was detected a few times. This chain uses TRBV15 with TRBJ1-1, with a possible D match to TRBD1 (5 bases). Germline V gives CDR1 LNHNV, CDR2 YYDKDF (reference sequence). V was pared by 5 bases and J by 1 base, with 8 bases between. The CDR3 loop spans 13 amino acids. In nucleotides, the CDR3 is TGTGCCACCAGCGGGGGTCCGAACACTGAAGCTTTCTTT. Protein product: CATSGGPNTEAFF. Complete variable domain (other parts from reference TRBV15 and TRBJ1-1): DAMVIQNPRYQVTQFGKPVTLSCSQTLNHNVMYWYQQKSSQAPKLLFHYYDKDFNNEADTPDNFQSRRPNTSFCFLDIRSPGLGDTAMYLCATSGGPNTEAFFGQGTRLTVV.

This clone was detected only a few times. Written as DNA, the CDR3 is TGTGCCTGGCTACCGGGACAGGGCGTAGCTAACTATGGCTACACCTTC. It encodes CAWLPGQGVANYGYTF. The chain carries TRBV30 and TRBJ1-2; 9 bases line up with TRBD1. Germline V gives CDR1 GTSNPN, CDR2 SVGIG (reference sequence). CDR3 length: 16 amino acids. Unmatched junction bases numbered 10, after V lost 5 bases and J lost 0 bases.

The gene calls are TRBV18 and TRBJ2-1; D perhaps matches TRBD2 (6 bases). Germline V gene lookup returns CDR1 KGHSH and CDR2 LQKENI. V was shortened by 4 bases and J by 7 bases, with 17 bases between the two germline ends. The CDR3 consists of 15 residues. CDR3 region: CASSLGGGRWNEQFF. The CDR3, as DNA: TGTGCCAGCTCACTCGGAGGAGGGCGGTGGAATGAGCAGTTCTTC.

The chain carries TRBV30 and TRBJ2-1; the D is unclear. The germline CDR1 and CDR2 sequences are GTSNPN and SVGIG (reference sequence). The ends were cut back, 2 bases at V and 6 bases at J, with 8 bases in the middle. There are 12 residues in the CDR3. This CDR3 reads CAWSRTSNEQFF. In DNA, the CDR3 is TGTGCCTGGAGTCGGACCAGCAATGAGCAGTTCTTC. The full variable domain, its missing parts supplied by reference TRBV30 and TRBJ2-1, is SQTIHQWPATLVQPVGSPLSLECTVEGTSNPNLYWYRQAAGRGLQLLFYSVGIGQISSEVPQNLSASRPQDRQFILSSKKLLLSDSGFYLCAWSRTSNEQFFGPGTRLTVL.

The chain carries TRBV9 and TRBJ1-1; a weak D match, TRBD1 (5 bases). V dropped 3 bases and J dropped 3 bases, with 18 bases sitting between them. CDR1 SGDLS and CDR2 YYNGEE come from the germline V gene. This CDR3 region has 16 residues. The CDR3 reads CASSGPRRQGDTEAFF. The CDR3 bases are TGTGCCAGCAGCGGACCCCGAAGGCAGGGCGACACTGAAGCTTTCTTT.

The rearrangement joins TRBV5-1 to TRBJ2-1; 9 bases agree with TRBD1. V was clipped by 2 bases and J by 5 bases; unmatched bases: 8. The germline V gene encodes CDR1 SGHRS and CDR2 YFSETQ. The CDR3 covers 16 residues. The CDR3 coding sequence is TGCGCCAGCAGCTTACTAACGGGACAGGGCGACAATGAGCAGTTCTTC. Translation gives CASSLLTGQGDNEQFF.

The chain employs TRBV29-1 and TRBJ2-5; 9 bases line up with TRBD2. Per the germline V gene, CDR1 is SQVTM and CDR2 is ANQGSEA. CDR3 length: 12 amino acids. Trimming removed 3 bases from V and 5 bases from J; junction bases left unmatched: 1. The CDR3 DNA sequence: TGCAGCGTTGACGGGACTAGCGAGACCCAGTACTTC. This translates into CSVDGTSETQYF.

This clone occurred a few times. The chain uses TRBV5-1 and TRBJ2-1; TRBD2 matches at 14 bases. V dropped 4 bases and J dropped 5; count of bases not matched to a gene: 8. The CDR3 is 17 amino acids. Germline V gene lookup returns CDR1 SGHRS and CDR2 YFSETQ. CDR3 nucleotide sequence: TGCGCCAGCAGCGTGGGACTAGCGGGAGTTATCAACAATGAGCAGTTCTTC. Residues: CASSVGLAGVINNEQFF.